The 17 T cell receptor beta chains given below trace back to one sample, sequenced in a study of response to subunit inactivated influenza vaccine. TCRdb reanalysed the RT-PCR reads using MiXCR and keeps one entry per CDR3 protein. The sample includes roughly 540,000 distinct CDR3 sequences, roughly 25% of them seen just once. These data were also filed under a second study, of T cells expressing NK-cell markers. That report adds: As the method of synthesis, 5'RACE template switching with UMIs yielded TCR beta cDNA.

Sequences were derived from CD4+ T cells sorted from PBMCs, sampled 11 to 12 days after vaccination. These receptors all stem from a man in his fifties or sixties who received an inactivated influenza vaccine.

This clonotype was recorded a few times. The chain uses TRBV5-1 and TRBJ2-5; D remains unclear. V was pared by 4 bases and J by 1 base, with 5 bases between. CDR1 and CDR2 from the germline V gene are SGHRS and YFSETQ. This CDR3 is built from 12 residues. The CDR3 reads CASSQSQETQYF. Written as DNA, the CDR3 is TGCGCCAGCAGCCAGTCCCAAGAGACCCAGTACTTC.

The chain is built from TRBV6-2 or TRBV6-3 and TRBJ2-3; 8 bases agree with TRBD2. The trim removed 9 bases at V and 2 bases at J, leaving 7 bases unmatched. There are 14 residues in the CDR3. Germline CDR1 and CDR2: MNHEY and SVGEGT. DNA of the CDR3: TGTGCCAGTAGGAGCGGGGGCTTCACAGATACGCAGTATTTT. Translating gives CASRSGGFTDTQYF.

CDR3 sequence: CASSSRLGGQFYEQYF. DNA for the CDR3: TGTGCCAGCAGTTCACGTCTGGGCGGACAGTTCTACGAGCAGTACTTC. This chain uses TRBV28 with TRBJ2-7; D possibly corresponds to TRBD1 (6 bases). V lost 4 bases and J 3 bases, leaving 19 bases between the germline ends. The CDR3 sequence is 16 residues long. Germline V gives CDR1 MDHEN, CDR2 SYDVKM.

To note about this clonotype: At one boundary the junction diverges from the germline segment, which might be a read error. The rearrangement joins TRBV7-9 to TRBJ2-3; 10 nucleotides agree with TRBD2. From germline, CDR1 is SEHNR and CDR2 FQNEAQ (reference sequence). There are 11 residues in the CDR3. The CDR3 DNA follows: TGCACTAGCGGGAACACAGATACGCAGTATTTT. Translation: CTSGNTDTQYF. The full variable domain, rest sourced from reference TRBV7-9 and TRBJ2-3, is DTGVSQNPRHKITKRGQNVTFRCDPISEHNRLYWYRQTLGQGPEFLTYFQNEAQLEKSRLLSDRFSAERPKGSFSTLEIQRTEQGDSAMYLCTSGNTDTQYFGPGTRLTVL.

This clonotype was recorded a few times. V and J are TRBV6-1 and TRBJ1-2; TRBD1 aligns across 11 bases. With 4 bases clipped from V and 2 bases from J, the junction kept 0 bases outside the gene matches. The germline V gene has CDR1 MNHNS and CDR2 SASEGT. This CDR3 region has 14 residues. The CDR3 nucleotides are TGTGCCAGCAGTGGGGACAGGGGGAACTATGGCTACACCTTC. It yields the protein CASSGDRGNYGYTF.

The chain uses TRBV2 and TRBJ2-2, with TRBD1 matching 9 bases. Germline CDR1 reads SNHLY; CDR2 reads FYNNEI. CDR3 length equals 15 residues. The V segment lost 6 bases and the J segment 6 bases; nucleotides outside the gene matches: 8. This chain's CDR3 is CASRGGQGSSGELFF. The CDR3 DNA sequence: TGTGCCAGCAGAGGGGGACAGGGATCCTCCGGGGAGCTGTTTTTT.

There are a few counts of this clonotype. This rearrangement joins TRBV28 to TRBJ2-4; the match to TRBD2 covers 7 bases. The CDR3 runs 16 residues. The germline gives CDR1 MDHEN, CDR2 SYDVKM. Losses at the gene ends were 7 bases for V and 0 bases for J; bases not matched to a gene: 9. The CDR3 sequence is CASTETGTKAKNIQYF. CDR3 in DNA: TGTGCCAGCACAGAAACCGGGACTAAAGCCAAAAACATTCAGTACTTC.

This clonotype was counted a few times. This rearrangement joins TRBV7-9 to TRBJ2-1; 8 nucleotides line up with TRBD2. V was clipped by 7 bases and J by 4 bases; unmatched bases: 15. CDR1 is SEHNR and CDR2 is FQNEAQ in the germline V gene (reference sequence). The CDR3 length is 17 residues. CDR3 residues: CASTSIWRGVQYNEQFF. The CDR3 nucleotides read TGTGCCAGCACCTCCATTTGGCGGGGGGTACAATACAATGAGCAGTTCTTC.

The V call is TRBV20-1, the J call TRBJ1-2; no clear D. Deletions cut 3 bases from V and 1 base from J, with 6 bases between. Germline lookup yields CDR1 DFQATT and CDR2 SNEGSKA (reference sequence). The CDR3 length is 12 residues. The CDR3 reads CSASPVNYGYTF. The CDR3 nucleotides read TGCAGTGCTAGTCCCGTTAACTATGGCTACACCTTC.

The sample holds a few counts of this clonotype. V is TRBV20-1 and J is TRBJ2-1; D is unclear. Looked up from germline, CDR1 is DFQATT and CDR2 is SNEGSKA (reference sequence). CDR3 length: 11 amino acids. V lost 6 bases to trimming and J lost 7 bases, with 10 bases between them. This CDR3 reads CSASIANEQFF. The CDR3 nucleotides are TGCAGTGCCTCGATCGCGAATGAGCAGTTCTTC.

The rearrangement links TRBV7-2 to TRBJ1-2; D ambiguous. CDR3 size: 15 residues. V dropped 3 bases and J dropped 0 bases, with 11 bases sitting between them. Germline CDR1 is SGHTA and CDR2 is FQGNSA. The CDR3 nucleotides read TGTGCCAGCAGCTTGCATGGAGGACCTAACTATGGCTACACCTTC. Protein: CASSLHGGPNYGYTF.

This clonotype was seen only a few times. The V and J genes are TRBV4-3 and TRBJ1-1; D remains unclear. Trimming left V 0 bases short and J 7 bases short, with 18 bases between. Germline lookup yields CDR1 LGHNA and CDR2 YSLEER. The CDR3 covers 16 residues. CDR3 nucleotide sequence: TGCGCCAGCAGCCAAGATCTTCCCGCACGGCGAGTTGAAGCTTTCTTT. It specifies CASSQDLPARRVEAFF.

This clonotype was picked up a small number of times. This sequence joins TRBV11-2 and TRBJ2-5, with D perhaps TRBD1 or TRBD2 (5 bases each). Per germline, CDR1 SGHAT and CDR2 FQNNGV. Trimming pared 0 bases from V and 9 bases from J, leaving 14 bases between. This CDR3 comprises 14 residues. For the CDR3, the DNA is TGTGCCAGCAGCTTAGATCGGGACCTCGCGGCCCAGTACTTC. It translates to CASSLDRDLAAQYF.

This clonotype was detected once. This chain uses TRBV3-1 with TRBJ1-2; 9 bases align to TRBD1. V lost 5 bases, J lost 8 bases, and 15 bases stayed unmatched. The CDR3 length is 16 residues. Germline CDR1 is LGHDT and CDR2 is YNNKEL (reference sequence). The CDR3 loop reads CASSKSQTGGAEGYTF. CDR3 coding DNA: TGTGCCAGCAGCAAGAGCCAAACAGGGGGCGCGGAGGGCTACACCTTC.

This sequence joins TRBV5-1 and TRBJ2-2, with 12 positions matching TRBD2. The CDR3 extends over 16 amino acids. Per germline, CDR1 SGHRS and CDR2 YFSETQ. V was pared by 3 bases and J by 9 bases, with 9 bases of the junction left unmatched. CDR3 region: CASSWTSGASLRELFF. CDR3 DNA: TGCGCCAGCAGCTGGACTAGCGGGGCCTCGCTCCGGGAGCTGTTTTTT.

This clonotype came up many times. The V call is TRBV7-9, the J call TRBJ2-7; D is unresolved. Germline CDR1 is SEHNR and CDR2 is FQNEAQ (reference sequence). The CDR3 is 12 residues long. The V gene lost 8 bases and the J gene lost 5 bases, with 13 bases spanning the gap. CDR3 region: CASQRSMNEQYF. CDR3 bases: TGTGCCAGCCAGAGATCGATGAACGAGCAGTACTTC. Filled out from reference TRBV7-9 and TRBJ2-7, the complete variable domain reads DTGVSQNPRHKITKRGQNVTFRCDPISEHNRLYWYRQTLGQGPEFLTYFQNEAQLEKSRLLSDRFSAERPKGSFSTLEIQRTEQGDSAMYLCASQRSMNEQYFGPGTRLTVT.

This clonotype was counted only a few times. The chain recombines TRBV15 with TRBJ2-7, with D perhaps matching TRBD2 (7 bases). The CDR3 runs to 14 residues. Germline CDR1 reads LNHNV; CDR2 reads YYDKDF (reference sequence). V was shortened by 1 base and J by 2 bases, with 9 bases between the two germline ends. The CDR3 protein is CATSRVGGPYEQYF. The CDR3, as DNA: TGTGCCACCAGCAGAGTCGGGGGGCCCTACGAGCAGTACTTC.